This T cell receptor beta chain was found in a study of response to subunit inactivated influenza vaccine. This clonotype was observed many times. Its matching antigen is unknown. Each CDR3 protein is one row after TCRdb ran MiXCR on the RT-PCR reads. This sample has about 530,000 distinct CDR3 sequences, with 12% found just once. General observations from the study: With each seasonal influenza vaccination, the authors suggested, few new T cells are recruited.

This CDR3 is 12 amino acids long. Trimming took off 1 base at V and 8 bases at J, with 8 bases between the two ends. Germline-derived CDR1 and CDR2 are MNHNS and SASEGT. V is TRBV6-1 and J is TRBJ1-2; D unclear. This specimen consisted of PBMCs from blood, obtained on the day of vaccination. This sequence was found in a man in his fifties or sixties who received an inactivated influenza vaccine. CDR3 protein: CASSEGSLGYTF. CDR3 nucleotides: TGTGCCAGCAGTGAAGGTAGTTTAGGCTACACCTTC.